This T cell receptor (beta chain) is drawn from a study of response to subunit inactivated influenza vaccine. This CDR3 has 16 residues. TCRdb re-called the RT-PCR reads with MiXCR, one entry per CDR3 protein. Of about 800,000 distinct CDR3 sequences listed, 20% to 25% were seen once; the top ten hold 9.5% to 13%. V gene TRBV12-2 combines with J gene TRBJ1-1; TRBD1 is the table's D call and was not checked against the DNA. TRBV12-2 is an annotated pseudogene. The sequence was obtained from a man aged 45 to 65 who received an inactivated influenza vaccine. The specimen was PBMCs from blood, collected roughly 5 days after vaccination. CDR3 in DNA: TGTGCAAGTCGCCCACAGGGGGGGGATTTGGGCACTGAAGCTTTCTTT. Its protein product is CASRPQGGDLGTEAFF.